The clone carrying this T cell receptor beta chain was recorded at least ten times. It was by 5'RACE with 10-nucleotide random UMIs that the cDNA was made. Each CDR3 protein is one row after TCRdb ran MiXCR on the 5' RACE reads. The table has around 80,000 distinct CDR3 sequences, around a tenth seen once. The unsorted libraries were made from 2 million PBMCs kept at -80 C. This record belongs to a study of neurological immune-mediated disorders. Germline loops: CDR1 MNHEY, CDR2 SVGAGI. Trimming shortened V by 0 bases and J by 4 bases, and 10 bases separated the two germline ends. This CDR3 region has 15 residues.

This sequence joins TRBV6-5 and TRBJ2-1; D might be TRBD2 (6 bases). The sequenced sample consisted of PBMCs. The TCR sequence derives from a man aged 40-49 years in good health. The DNA for the CDR3 is TGTGCCAGCAGTTACTCGGCGGGGCCGTACAATGAGCAGTTCTTC. Translation gives CASSYSAGPYNEQFF.